The clone carrying this T cell receptor beta chain was picked up a small number of times. What it binds is unknown. Germline V gene sequence: CDR1 SGHAT, CDR2 FQNNGV. V dropped 4 bases and J dropped 12; count of bases not matched to a gene: 12. CDR3 length equals 14 residues. The source of the sample is a study of tumor-infiltrating lymphocytes in primary liver carcinoma. Study observations and caveats: Blood had a significantly lower top-250-clone fraction than tumors did (p = 0.039).

Scientists recovered RNA and DNA together from roughly 20-30 mg of unsorted bulk tissue. Total RNA amounting to 450 to 550 ng was the source from which TCR beta cDNA was made with a constant-region primer. Nested multiplex PCR, run for three rounds with slightly modified ARM-PCR, yielded TCR beta libraries. The first two PCR rounds used TRBV1-TRBV30 primers with a Cbeta primer, 9 to 10 cycles each. TCRdb ran MiXCR on the multiplex PCR reads and lists one entry per CDR3 protein. Of approximately 80,000 distinct CDR3 sequences listed, 69% were seen once; the top ten hold roughly 28%. Specimen: tumor-adjacent normal liver tissue. This sequence joins TRBV11-2 and TRBJ2-1; 7 positions match TRBD1. The TCR sequence derives from a middle-aged man with primary liver carcinoma and hepatitis B virus infection. The CDR3 sequence is CASSSQGEHNRQFF. CDR3 in DNA: TGTGCCAGCAGCTCTCAGGGGGAACACAATAGGCAGTTCTTC.